This TCR beta chain was obtained from a study of blood T cell repertoires in COVID-19. Study information: The United States, Italy and Spain provided the acute and convalescent COVID-19 samples.

Germline CDR1 is LNHDA and CDR2 is SQIVND (reference sequence). The V end was cut by 3 bases, the J end by 1 base, with 13 bases between. This CDR3 comprises 16 residues. This clone was observed once. This table comes from immunoSEQ multiplex PCR, and its TCRdb copy is limited to in-frame clones, with some not included. The profile shows 150,000 to 200,000 clones, 70% to 90% of them singletons. The genes are TRBV19 and TRBJ1-5, with D tentatively TRBD1 (6 bases). Sequenced material: peripheral blood. The TCR originated in a man aged 40-49 years with acute or convalescent COVID-19. The CDR3 reads CASSIPGGVSNQPQHF. The CDR3 bases are TGTGCCAGTAGTATCCCGGGGGGCGTAAGCAATCAGCCCCAGCATTTT. The whole variable domain, remainder taken from reference TRBV19 and TRBJ1-5, is DGGITQSPKYLFRKEGQNVTLSCEQNLNHDAMYWYRQDPGQGLRLIYYSQIVNDFQKGDIAEGYSVSREKKESFPLTVTSAQKNPTAFYLCASSIPGGVSNQPQHFGDGTRLSIL.